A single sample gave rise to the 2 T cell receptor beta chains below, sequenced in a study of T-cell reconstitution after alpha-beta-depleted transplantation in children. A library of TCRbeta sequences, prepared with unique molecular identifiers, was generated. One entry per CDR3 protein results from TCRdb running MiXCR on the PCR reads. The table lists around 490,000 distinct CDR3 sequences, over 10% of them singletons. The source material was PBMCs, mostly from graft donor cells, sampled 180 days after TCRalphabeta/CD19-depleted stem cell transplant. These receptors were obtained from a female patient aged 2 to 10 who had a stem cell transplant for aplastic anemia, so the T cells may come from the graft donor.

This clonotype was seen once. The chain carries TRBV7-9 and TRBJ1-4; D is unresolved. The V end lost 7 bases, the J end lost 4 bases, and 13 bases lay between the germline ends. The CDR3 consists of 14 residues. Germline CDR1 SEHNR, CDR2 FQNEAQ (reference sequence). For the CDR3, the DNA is TGTGCCAGCAACAAAAAGCCGGATAATGAAAAACTGTTTTTT. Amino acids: CASNKKPDNEKLFF.

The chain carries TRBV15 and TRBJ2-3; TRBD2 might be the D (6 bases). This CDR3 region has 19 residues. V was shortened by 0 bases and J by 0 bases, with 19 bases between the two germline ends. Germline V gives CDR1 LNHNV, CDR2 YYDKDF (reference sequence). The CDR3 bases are TGTGCCACCAGCAGAGATAGGGGACTCGCCCAACCCAGCACAGATACGCAGTATTTT. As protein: CATSRDRGLAQPSTDTQYF.